These T cell receptor beta chains were read from a single sample in a study of CD8+ T cells in alopecia areata. Assay: immunoSEQ multiplex PCR; the TCRdb copy retains only in-frame clones and omits some. Of roughly 250,000 clones in the sample, roughly two thirds were seen once. Sequences were derived from CD4+ T cells sorted from blood, sampled at week 0. The receptors come from a human donor with alopecia areata. Each CDR3 is given with its conserved first and last residue. The D gene is left open where the match is weak. A row's size may be missing; if present it is once, few, many or a size class.

J gene: TRBJ2-6; clone size: -; CDR3 length: 16; V gene: TRBV30; D gene: -; CDR3 protein: CAWSVRRHPWANVLTF; CDR3 DNA: TGTGCCTGGAGTGTAAGAAGGCACCCCTGGGCCAACGTCCTGACTTTC
J gene: TRBJ2-6; clone size: once; CDR3 length: 13; V gene: TRBV7-3; D gene: -; CDR3 protein: CASSFPGANVLTF; CDR3 DNA: TGTGCCAGCAGCTTTCCCGGGGCCAACGTCCTGACTTTC
J gene: TRBJ1-2; clone size: -; CDR3 length: 15; V gene: TRBV29-1; D gene: -; CDR3 protein: CSAGSIRDGQYGYTF; CDR3 DNA: TGCAGCGCCGGCTCGATCCGGGACGGTCAATATGGCTACACCTTC
J gene: TRBJ1-1; clone size: -; CDR3 length: 13; V gene: TRBV29-1; D gene: -; CDR3 protein: CSVGSSLNTEAFF; CDR3 DNA: TGCAGCGTGGGGAGCAGCTTGAACACTGAAGCTTTCTTT
J gene: TRBJ2-5; clone size: few; CDR3 length: 14; V gene: TRBV5-4; D gene: TRBD2; CDR3 protein: CASSLNSGVETQYF; CDR3 DNA: TGTGCCAGCAGCTTGAATAGCGGGGTAGAGACCCAGTACTTC
J gene: TRBJ1-5; clone size: few; CDR3 length: 14; V gene: TRBV30; D gene: -; CDR3 protein: CAWSEGLSNQPQHF; CDR3 DNA: TGTGCCTGGAGTGAAGGGCTTAGCAATCAGCCCCAGCATTTT
J gene: TRBJ2-3; clone size: -; CDR3 length: 13; V gene: TRBV2; D gene: TRBD1; CDR3 protein: CAGEGQGTDTQYF; CDR3 DNA: TGTGCCGGGGAAGGACAGGGCACAGATACGCAGTATTTT
J gene: TRBJ1-1; clone size: -; CDR3 length: 13; V gene: TRBV30; D gene: -; CDR3 protein: CAWSVDSRGEAFF; CDR3 DNA: TGTGCCTGGAGTGTGGACTCACGGGGTGAAGCTTTCTTT
J gene: TRBJ1-1; clone size: few; CDR3 length: 12; V gene: TRBV23-1; D gene: -; CDR3 protein: CASSQSQAEAFF; CDR3 DNA: TGCGCCAGCAGTCAATCTCAGGCTGAAGCTTTCTTT
J gene: TRBJ2-7; clone size: -; CDR3 length: 15; V gene: TRBV2; D gene: -; CDR3 protein: CASSEAPGSSYEQYF; CDR3 DNA: TGTGCCAGCAGTGAAGCGCCGGGTAGCTCCTACGAGCAGTACTTC
J gene: TRBJ1-2; clone size: -; CDR3 length: 9; V gene: TRBV29-1; D gene: -; CDR3 protein: CSVDNGYTF; CDR3 DNA: TGCAGCGTTGACAATGGCTACACCTTC
J gene: TRBJ1-1; clone size: few; CDR3 length: 10; V gene: TRBV29-1; D gene: -; CDR3 protein: CSVATGEAFF; CDR3 DNA: TGCAGCGTTGCTACAGGTGAAGCTTTCTTT
J gene: TRBJ2-7; clone size: -; CDR3 length: 15; V gene: TRBV29-1; D gene: TRBD1; CDR3 protein: CSVKGTGRGLYEQYF; CDR3 DNA: TGCAGCGTGAAGGGGACAGGGAGGGGACTCTACGAGCAGTACTTC
J gene: TRBJ2-3; clone size: -; CDR3 length: 12; V gene: TRBV28; D gene: -; CDR3 protein: CASSSYSDTQYF; CDR3 DNA: TGTGCCAGCAGTTCGTACTCAGATACGCAGTATTTT
J gene: TRBJ2-1; clone size: -; CDR3 length: 15; V gene: TRBV4-1; D gene: -; CDR3 protein: CASSQPASSYNEQFF; CDR3 DNA: TGCGCCAGCAGCCAACCAGCGAGCTCCTACAATGAGCAGTTCTTC
J gene: TRBJ2-3; clone size: -; CDR3 length: 12; V gene: TRBV7-3; D gene: -; CDR3 protein: CASSQLTDTQYF; CDR3 DNA: TGTGCCAGCAGCCAACTCACAGATACGCAGTATTTT
J gene: TRBJ2-4; clone size: -; CDR3 length: 14; V gene: TRBV5-4; D gene: -; CDR3 protein: CASSLAGAESIQYF; CDR3 DNA: TGTGCCAGCAGCTTGGCAGGGGCGGAAAGCATTCAGTACTTC
J gene: TRBJ1-1; clone size: -; CDR3 length: 16; V gene: TRBV14; D gene: -; CDR3 protein: CASSPVGGARTTEAFF; CDR3 DNA: TGTGCCAGCAGCCCGGTTGGGGGGGCGCGGACCACTGAAGCTTTCTTT
J gene: TRBJ2-3; clone size: -; CDR3 length: 13; V gene: TRBV25-1; D gene: TRBD2; CDR3 protein: CASSLAGADTQYF; CDR3 DNA: TGTGCCAGCAGTTTAGCGGGGGCAGATACGCAGTATTTT
J gene: TRBJ2-5; clone size: few; CDR3 length: 15; V gene: TRBV7-2; D gene: -; CDR3 protein: CASSLGAVGSETQYF; CDR3 DNA: TGTGCCAGCAGCTTAGGGGCGGTTGGTTCGGAGACCCAGTACTTC
J gene: TRBJ2-1; clone size: -; CDR3 length: 12; V gene: TRBV5-4; D gene: -; CDR3 protein: CASSFMGNEQFF; CDR3 DNA: TGTGCCAGCAGCTTTATGGGCAATGAGCAGTTCTTC
J gene: TRBJ2-5; clone size: -; CDR3 length: 15; V gene: TRBV27; D gene: TRBD2; CDR3 protein: CASSPMSGGKETQYF; CDR3 DNA: TGTGCCAGCAGTCCCATGAGCGGGGGGAAAGAGACCCAGTACTTC
J gene: TRBJ1-2; clone size: -; CDR3 length: 11; V gene: TRBV29-1; D gene: -; CDR3 protein: CSVEDTGGYTF; CDR3 DNA: TGCAGCGTTGAAGACACAGGTGGCTACACCTTC
J gene: TRBJ2-5; clone size: few; CDR3 length: 13; V gene: TRBV29-1; D gene: TRBD2; CDR3 protein: CSVKRGVQETQYF; CDR3 DNA: TGCAGCGTTAAGCGGGGGGTGCAAGAGACCCAGTACTTC
J gene: TRBJ1-6; clone size: -; CDR3 length: 16; V gene: TRBV18; D gene: TRBD1; CDR3 protein: CASSPLPGQGSSPLHF; CDR3 DNA: TGTGCCAGCTCACCACTCCCGGGACAGGGCAGTTCACCCCTCCACTTT